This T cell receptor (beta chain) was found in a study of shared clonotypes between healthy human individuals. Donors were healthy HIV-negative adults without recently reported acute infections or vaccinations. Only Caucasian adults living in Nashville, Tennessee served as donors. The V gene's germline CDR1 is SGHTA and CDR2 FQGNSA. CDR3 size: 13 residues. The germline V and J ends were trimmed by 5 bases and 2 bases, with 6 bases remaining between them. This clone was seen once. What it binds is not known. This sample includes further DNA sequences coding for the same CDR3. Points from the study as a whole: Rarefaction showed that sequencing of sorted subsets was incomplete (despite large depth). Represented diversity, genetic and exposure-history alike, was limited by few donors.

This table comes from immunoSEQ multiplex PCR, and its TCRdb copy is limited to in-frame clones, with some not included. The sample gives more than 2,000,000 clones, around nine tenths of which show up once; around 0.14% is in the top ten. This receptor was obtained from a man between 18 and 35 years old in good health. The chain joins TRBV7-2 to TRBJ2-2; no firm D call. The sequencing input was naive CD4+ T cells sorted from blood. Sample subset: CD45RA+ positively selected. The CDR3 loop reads CASSPKNTGELFF. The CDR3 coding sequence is TGTGCCAGCAGCCCGAAAAACACCGGGGAGCTGTTTTTT.